This passage covers 19 T cell receptor beta chains from one sample sequenced in a study of CD8 T cells in Susac syndrome. A quantity of about 0.45 to 1 ug RNA underwent reverse transcription using random hexamers. TCRdb re-analysed the immunoSEQ multiplex PCR reads in MiXCR, keeping a single row per CDR3 protein. The top ten clones hold around 0.15% of a sample with some 210,000 distinct CDR3 sequences, approximately 94% of them seen once. The sequenced material came from CD4+ T cells from PBMCs. The receptors were sampled from a human donor with Susac syndrome.

V gene TRBV9 combines with J gene TRBJ1-5; maybe TRBD1 (6 bases). CDR3 length: 15 amino acids. V lost 3 bases, J lost 5 bases, and 15 bases lay in between. CDR1 and CDR2 (germline): SGDLS, YYNGEE. The CDR3 DNA follows: TGTGCCAGCAGCGCCACGGGACACCGGGATCAGCCCCAGCATTTT. This codes for CASSATGHRDQPQHF. The full variable domain, completed using reference TRBV9 and TRBJ1-5, is DSGVTQTPKHLITATGQRVTLRCSPRSGDLSVYWYQQSLDQGLQFLIQYYNGEERAKGNILERFSAQQFPDLHSELNLSSLELGDSALYFCASSATGHRDQPQHFGDGTRLSIL.

The CDR3 region has the DNA TGCGCCAGCAGCTCGATAGCCGCCGACAGGCAGTACTTC. Encoded protein: CASSSIAADRQYF. The V and J genes are TRBV5-1 and TRBJ2-7; possible D gene TRBD1, 5 bases. CDR3 length equals 13 residues. The germline V and J ends were trimmed by 3 bases and 9 bases, with 16 bases remaining between them. Germline V gene data show CDR1 as SGHRS and CDR2 as YFSETQ.

This clonotype showed up just once. The chain combines TRBV7-2 with TRBJ2-5; possibly TRBD1 for D (6 bases). The length of the CDR3 is 14 residues. Germline CDR1 and CDR2: SGHTA and FQGNSA. Trimming took 4 bases from V and 1 from J, leaving 10 bases between them. This CDR3 is CASSSWTAQETQYF. The CDR3 DNA reads TGTGCCAGCAGCTCTTGGACAGCCCAAGAGACCCAGTACTTC.

This clonotype was detected once. Here the CDR3 reads CASSLIGTSGPEQYF. CDR3 in DNA: TGTGCCAGCAGCTTGATCGGGACTAGCGGTCCCGAGCAGTACTTC. This chain uses TRBV7-2 with TRBJ2-7; 11 nucleotides agree with TRBD2. V shed 3 bases, J shed 6 bases, and the junction held 7 bases outside the gene matches. This CDR3 is 15 amino acids long. CDR1 and CDR2 from the germline V gene are SGHTA and FQGNSA.

The V call is TRBV12-3 or TRBV12-4, the J call TRBJ2-1; D is uncertain. Trimming left V 4 bases short and J 3 bases short, with 10 bases between. The CDR3 loop spans 14 amino acids. CDR3 coding DNA: TGTGCCAGCAGTTGGGCAACAGTCTACAATGAGCAGTTCTTC. Encoded protein: CASSWATVYNEQFF.

The V and J genes are TRBV3-1 and TRBJ2-1; 12 bases map to TRBD2. Germline V gives CDR1 LGHDT, CDR2 YNNKEL (reference sequence). V lost 0 bases and J lost 11; bases outside the gene matches: 5. The CDR3 totals 15 residues. In DNA, the CDR3 is TGTGCCAGCAGCCAAGATCAGACTAGCGGGGGAAAGCAGTTCTTC. It codes for CASSQDQTSGGKQFF.

V usage is TRBV20-1 and J usage is TRBJ1-2; 7 bases match TRBD1. CDR1 DFQATT and CDR2 SNEGSKA come from the germline V gene (reference sequence). This CDR3 is built from 15 residues. The trim removed 3 bases at V and 4 bases at J, leaving 11 bases unmatched. CDR3 residues: CSASSSAQGFYGYTF. CDR3 nucleotide sequence: TGCAGTGCTAGCTCGAGCGCACAGGGGTTCTATGGCTACACCTTC.

The rearrangement links TRBV23-1 to TRBJ1-2; TRBD1 agrees at 8 bases. TRBV23-1 is an ORF; its function is uncertain. The CDR3 runs 13 residues. V lost 3 bases to trimming and J lost 8 bases; unmatched junction nucleotides: 5. The CDR3 DNA sequence: TGCGCCAGCAGTCACTACAGGGGGAAGGGCTACACCTTC. This translates into CASSHYRGKGYTF.

The J gene is TRBJ2-1, the V gene TRBV6-1, with TRBD2 matching 9 bases. The CDR3 covers 19 residues. Germline-derived CDR1 and CDR2 are MNHNS and SASEGT. The V segment lost 6 bases and the J segment 5 bases; nucleotides outside the gene matches: 20. CDR3 residues: CASRELWAGGRKIHNEQFF. CDR3 DNA sequence: TGTGCCAGCAGGGAACTCTGGGCGGGGGGGCGTAAAATTCACAATGAGCAGTTCTTC.

The J gene is TRBJ1-5, the V gene TRBV20-1; 7 nucleotides agree with TRBD1. The CDR3 runs 14 residues. Germline trimming cut 6 bases from V and 7 bases from J; bases unmatched to any gene: 12. CDR1 DFQATT and CDR2 SNEGSKA come from the germline V gene (reference sequence). The CDR3 is CSARPTGFWQPQHF. The DNA of the CDR3 is TGCAGTGCCCGCCCGACAGGGTTCTGGCAGCCCCAGCATTTT.

This clonotype was counted a single time. The V gene is TRBV18, the J gene TRBJ2-2, with TRBD1 matching over 7 bases. This CDR3 is built from 15 residues. After removal of 3 bases from V and 2 bases from J, the junction contained 3 bases not matched to a gene. Germline lookup yields CDR1 KGHSH and CDR2 LQKENI. CDR3 DNA sequence: TGTGCCAGCTCACCGTGGACAGGAAACACCGGGGAGCTGTTTTTT. This gives the protein CASSPWTGNTGELFF.

This chain joins TRBV6-1 and TRBJ2-7; 7 nucleotides align to TRBD1. The CDR3 covers 14 residues. Germline CDR1 MNHNS, CDR2 SASEGT. J lost 1 base, V lost 5 bases, and 5 bases had no gene match. The CDR3: CASSPRQGSYEQYF. DNA of the CDR3: TGTGCCAGCAGTCCCCGACAGGGATCCTACGAGCAGTACTTC.

The gene calls are TRBV5-1 and TRBJ2-5, with 8 positions matching TRBD2. The CDR3 is made up of 14 amino acids. V lost 4 bases, J lost 5 bases, and 7 bases stayed unmatched. Germline CDR1 is SGHRS and CDR2 is YFSETQ. The CDR3 nucleotides read TGCGCCAGCAGCCCCTCGCGGGGGGACGAGACCCAGTACTTC. This gives the protein CASSPSRGDETQYF.

The chain couples TRBV20-1 to TRBJ1-1; tentative D call: TRBD1 (6 bases). Germline V lookup: CDR1 DFQATT, CDR2 SNEGSKA (reference sequence). Trimming removed 5 bases at V and 3 bases at J, with 10 bases between. CDR3 size: 12 residues. CDR3 sequence reads: CSASGADTEAFF. In DNA, the CDR3 is TGCAGTGCTTCAGGGGCGGACACTGAAGCTTTCTTT.

The rearrangement uses TRBV4-3 and TRBJ2-5; D call uncertain. From germline, CDR1 is LGHNA and CDR2 YSLEER. This CDR3 has 15 amino acids. The ends were cut back, 3 bases at V and 5 bases at J, with 16 bases in the middle. The CDR3 here is CASSQHPRVGETQYF. The DNA for the CDR3 is TGCGCCAGCAGCCAGCATCCCAGAGTGGGCGAGACCCAGTACTTC.

This clonotype was seen a few times. This sequence joins TRBV3-1 and TRBJ2-3; no clear D. CDR1 is LGHDT, CDR2 YNNKEL, per germline (reference sequence). The CDR3 consists of 13 residues. Trimming removed 4 bases from V and 4 bases from J, with 9 bases in between. CDR3 sequence (DNA): TGTGCCAGCAGCCCTCCCGGCGCAGATACGCAGTATTTT. It is translated as CASSPPGADTQYF.

The chain is built from TRBV10-2 and TRBJ1-1; 8 bases map to TRBD1. Unmatched junction bases numbered 4, after V lost 2 bases and J lost 2 bases. The germline CDR1 and CDR2 sequences are WSHSY and SAAADI. The CDR3 consists of 15 residues. As DNA, the CDR3 is TGCGCCAGCAGTGAGGGGTCAGGGGGCAACACTGAAGCTTTCTTT. Its translation is CASSEGSGGNTEAFF.

The chain is built from TRBV20-1 and TRBJ1-2, with D possibly being TRBD1 (5 bases). Germline V gene data show CDR1 as DFQATT and CDR2 as SNEGSKA (reference sequence). Trimming removed 3 bases from V and 4 bases from J, with 12 bases in between. CDR3 length: 13 residues. CDR3 in DNA: TGCAGTGCTAGGGCCACAGGTTCCTATGGCTACACCTTC. Protein: CSARATGSYGYTF.

V is TRBV11-2 and J is TRBJ2-7; D is perhaps TRBD1 (6 bases). This CDR3 has 16 residues. Trimming took off 5 bases at V and 5 bases at J, with 22 bases between the two ends. Per the germline V gene, CDR1 is SGHAT and CDR2 is FQNNGV. This CDR3 reads CASSITGTLEGDEQYF. CDR3 sequence (DNA): TGTGCCAGCAGCATTACCGGGACACTCGAAGGGGACGAGCAGTACTTC. Combining the CDR3 with reference TRBV11-2 and TRBJ2-7 gives the whole variable domain EAGVAQSPRYKIIEKRQSVAFWCNPISGHATLYWYQQILGQGPKLLIQFQNNGVVDDSQLPKDRFSAERLKGVDSTLKIQPAKLEDSAVYLCASSITGTLEGDEQYFGPGTRLTVT.